A single T cell receptor (beta chain) is shown here with its context. Its antigen is still unknown. There are 13 residues in the CDR3. The V gene lost 3 bases and the J gene lost 2 bases, with 5 bases spanning the gap. The germline V gene has CDR1 LNHNV and CDR2 YYDKDF (reference sequence). Every isolated RNA sample was fully reverse transcribed, so sequencing captured expressed TCRB transcripts. The repertoire was sequenced with immunoSEQ multiplex PCR; TCRdb's copy has only in-frame clones and lacks some. The repertoire has fewer than 250,000 clones, 9% to 10% of them found once; the top ten carry just under 0.035%. These data come from a study of beta chain features in type 1 diabetes. Points from the study as a whole: Comparison showed that naive, central memory and Treg TCRB repertoires appeared more similar among patients than among healthy donors.

Sequenced material: naive CD4+ T cells from blood. The chain combines TRBV15 with TRBJ2-1; weak D call: TRBD2 (5 bases). The receptor's source is a woman aged 18 to 35 in good health. The CDR3: CATSSGTYNEQFF. CDR3 DNA sequence: TGTGCCACCAGCAGCGGGACCTACAATGAGCAGTTCTTC.